The next 17 T cell receptor beta chains were all read from a single sample in a study of control samples from healthy donors and cancer patients. Only in-frame clones appear in the TCRdb table, and some are missing; sequencing was by immunoSEQ multiplex PCR. There are about 120,000 clones in the sample; over 90% occur only once, and 2.6% lies in the top ten. The sequenced sample consisted of blood. Receptors were obtained from a man aged 25 to 40 in good health.

This clone was seen just once. The CDR3 loop reads CASSYTQAGWETQYF. Written as DNA, the CDR3 is TGTGCCAGCAGTTACACTCAAGCGGGGTGGGAGACCCAGTACTTC. V and J are TRBV6-5 and TRBJ2-5; TRBD2 aligns across 7 bases. CDR1 is MNHEY, CDR2 SVGAGI, per germline. Unmatched junction bases numbered 8, after V lost 2 bases and J lost 5 bases. CDR3 length: 15 amino acids.

V and J are TRBV30 and TRBJ1-2; no clear D gene. Germline CDR1 and CDR2: GTSNPN and SVGIG (reference sequence). This CDR3 has 13 amino acids. Trimming shortened V by 1 base and J by 0 bases, and 6 bases separated the two germline ends. The chain's CDR3 is CAWSDSSNYGYTF. Here the CDR3 DNA reads TGTGCCTGGAGTGACAGCTCTAACTATGGCTACACCTTC. Complete variable domain (other parts from reference TRBV30 and TRBJ1-2): SQTIHQWPATLVQPVGSPLSLECTVEGTSNPNLYWYRQAAGRGLQLLFYSVGIGQISSEVPQNLSASRPQDRQFILSSKKLLLSDSGFYLCAWSDSSNYGYTFGSGTRLTVV.

CDR3 amino acids: CASSLGQGGNTIYF. The CDR3 DNA sequence: TGCGCCAGCAGCTTGGGGCAGGGTGGAAACACCATATATTTT. V gene TRBV5-1 combines with J gene TRBJ1-3; tentatively, D is TRBD1 (5 bases). V was shortened by 0 bases and J by 3 bases, with 7 bases between the two germline ends. The CDR3 spans 14 residues. Germline lookup yields CDR1 SGHRS and CDR2 YFSETQ.

The V and J genes are TRBV2 and TRBJ2-3; 11 nucleotides agree with TRBD1. The V segment lost 9 bases and the J segment 4 bases; nucleotides outside the gene matches: 12. Germline V gene sequence: CDR1 SNHLY, CDR2 FYNNEI. The CDR3 runs to 16 residues. For the CDR3, the DNA is TGTGCCAGTAATACCGGGACAGGGGGTTTCTCAGATACGCAGTATTTT. Amino acids: CASNTGTGGFSDTQYF.

The chain joins TRBV21-1 to TRBJ1-6. TRBV21-1 is recorded as a pseudogene. The CDR3 totals 14 residues. This CDR3 reads CASSKVGPNSPLHF. CDR3 coding DNA: TGTGCCAGCAGCAAAGTGGGACCCAATTCACCCCTCCACTTT.

V and J are TRBV7-2 and TRBJ1-1; D is unresolved. The germline CDR1 and CDR2 sequences are SGHTA and FQGNSA. Trimming took off 2 bases at V and 0 bases at J, with 10 bases between the two ends. There are 15 residues in the CDR3. This CDR3 is CASSLFPGMNTEAFF. DNA for the CDR3: TGTGCCAGCAGCTTATTCCCGGGAATGAACACTGAAGCTTTCTTT.

The gene calls are TRBV28 and TRBJ1-6; D is uncertain. Between the trimmed V and J ends, which lost 4 bases and 0 bases, there was a span of 13 bases. Germline assignment: CDR1 MDHEN and CDR2 SYDVKM. CDR3 length: 17 residues. CDR3 DNA: TGTGCCAGCAGTTCGTGGACTCAGAGCTCCTATAATTCACCCCTCCACTTT. The encoded protein is CASSSWTQSSYNSPLHF.

CDR3 coding DNA: TGTGCCAGCAGGGCGGGCCTTCATGGGGATCAGCCCCAGCATTTT. As protein: CASRAGLHGDQPQHF. This rearrangement joins TRBV7-9 to TRBJ1-5; D gene ambiguous. Germline V gene data show CDR1 as SEHNR and CDR2 as FQNEAQ (reference sequence). V was clipped by 6 bases and J by 5 bases, with 17 bases between them. The CDR3 has 15 residues.

The chain links TRBV7-3 to TRBJ1-5; 11 nucleotides line up with TRBD1. V was pared by 2 bases and J by 6 bases, with 9 bases of the junction left unmatched. The CDR3 is 17 residues long. Germline V gives CDR1 SGHTA, CDR2 FQGTGA. CDR3 sequence: CASSLWGQGEISQPQHF. The CDR3 DNA reads TGTGCCAGCAGCTTATGGGGACAGGGGGAGATAAGTCAGCCCCAGCATTTT.

Regarding this clone: One junction end does not reproduce the germline sequence, and a read error may be involved. This chain links TRBV13 with TRBJ1-1; possible D gene TRBD1, 6 bases. Germline lookup yields CDR1 PRHDT and CDR2 FYEKMQ (reference sequence). The length of the CDR3 is 14 residues. CDR3 sequence reads: CASSARQALSDAFF. CDR3 DNA: TGTGCCAGCAGCGCCAGACAGGCACTATCTGATGCTTTCTTT.

The chain joins TRBV7-9 to TRBJ2-7; D is uncertain. CDR1 and CDR2 (germline): SEHNR, FQNEAQ (reference sequence). The CDR3 extends over 13 amino acids. V was clipped by 5 bases and J by 1 base, with 9 bases between them. The CDR3 region is CASSGRASYEQYV. CDR3 nucleotide sequence: TGTGCCAGCAGCGGAAGGGCTTCCTACGAGCAGTACGTC.

The V and J genes are TRBV6-2 or TRBV6-3 and TRBJ1-2, with 7 nucleotides matching TRBD1. Germline V gene data show CDR1 as MNHEY and CDR2 as SVGEGT. The CDR3 runs 12 residues. The junction had 2 bases not matched to a gene; V was cut back by 6 bases and J by 4 bases. CDR3 coding DNA: TGTGCCAGCAGCTGGGACAGCTATGGCTACACCTTC. Its protein is CASSWDSYGYTF.

This chain connects TRBV11-2 to TRBJ1-6; D call uncertain. The CDR3 length is 15 residues. V gave up 7 bases and J gave up 1 base, with 11 bases separating them. CDR1 and CDR2 from the germline V gene are SGHAT and FQNNGV. CDR3 loop: CASTQEGSYNSPLHF. In nucleotides, the CDR3 is TGTGCCAGCACCCAAGAGGGATCCTATAATTCACCCCTCCACTTT.

The chain couples TRBV6-4 to TRBJ2-1, with a tentative D call TRBD1 (6 bases). The CDR3 has 17 amino acids. Germline V gene data show CDR1 as MRHNA and CDR2 as SNTAGT. Trimming left V 0 bases short and J 6 bases short, with 18 bases between. CDR3 DNA sequence: TGTGCCAGCAGTGACTCGAGAATACAGGGATCGACCAATGAGCAGTTCTTC. Protein: CASSDSRIQGSTNEQFF.

This chain connects TRBV2 to TRBJ2-3; 9 bases align to TRBD1. The CDR3 contains 13 residues. Germline assignment: CDR1 SNHLY and CDR2 FYNNEI. V was clipped by 11 bases and J by 3 bases; unmatched bases: 6. The DNA of the CDR3 is TGTGCCGGGCTTGACAGGGGGACAGATACGCAGTATTTT. It encodes CAGLDRGTDTQYF.

This sequence joins TRBV30 and TRBJ2-7, with 7 bases identical to TRBD2. The CDR3 has 17 residues. The V segment lost 0 bases and the J segment 0 bases; nucleotides outside the gene matches: 11. CDR1 is GTSNPN, CDR2 SVGIG, per germline (reference sequence). CDR3 bases: TGTGCCTGGAGTGTACGGGCTAGCGGTACCTTCTCCTACGAGCAGTACGTC. It yields the protein CAWSVRASGTFSYEQYV.

The rearrangement uses TRBV6-5 and TRBJ1-4; 7 nucleotides match TRBD1. Germline CDR1 and CDR2: MNHEY and SVGAGI. Unmatched junction bases numbered 5, after V lost 5 bases and J lost 5 bases. The CDR3 has 14 residues. CDR3 residues: CASSQDRLNEKLFF. The CDR3 DNA is TGTGCCAGCAGTCAGGACAGGCTCAATGAAAAACTGTTTTTT.